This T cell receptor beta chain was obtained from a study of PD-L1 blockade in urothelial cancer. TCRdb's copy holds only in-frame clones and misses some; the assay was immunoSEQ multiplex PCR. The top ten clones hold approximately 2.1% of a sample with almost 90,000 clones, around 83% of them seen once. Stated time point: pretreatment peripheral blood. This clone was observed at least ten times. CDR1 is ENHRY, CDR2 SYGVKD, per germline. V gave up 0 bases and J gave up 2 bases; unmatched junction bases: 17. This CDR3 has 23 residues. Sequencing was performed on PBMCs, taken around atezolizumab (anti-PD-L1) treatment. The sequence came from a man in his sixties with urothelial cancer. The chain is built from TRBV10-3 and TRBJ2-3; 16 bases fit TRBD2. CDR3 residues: CAISESILRGTSGRAINTDTQYF. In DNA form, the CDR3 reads TGTGCCATCAGTGAGTCGATTTTGCGCGGGACTAGCGGGAGGGCCATAAACACAGATACGCAGTATTTT.